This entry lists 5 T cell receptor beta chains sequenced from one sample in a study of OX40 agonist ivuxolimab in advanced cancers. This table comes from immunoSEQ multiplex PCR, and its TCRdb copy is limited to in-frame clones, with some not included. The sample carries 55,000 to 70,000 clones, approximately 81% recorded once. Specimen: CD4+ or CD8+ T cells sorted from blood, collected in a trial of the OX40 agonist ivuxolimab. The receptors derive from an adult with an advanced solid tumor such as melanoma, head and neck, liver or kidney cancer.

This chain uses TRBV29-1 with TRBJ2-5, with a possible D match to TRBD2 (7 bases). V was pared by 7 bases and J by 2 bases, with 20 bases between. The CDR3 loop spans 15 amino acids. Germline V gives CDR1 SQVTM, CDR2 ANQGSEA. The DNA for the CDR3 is TGCAGCGCTTGGGGCCTAAGGGGGGGACAAGAGACCCAGTACTTC. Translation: CSAWGLRGGQETQYF.

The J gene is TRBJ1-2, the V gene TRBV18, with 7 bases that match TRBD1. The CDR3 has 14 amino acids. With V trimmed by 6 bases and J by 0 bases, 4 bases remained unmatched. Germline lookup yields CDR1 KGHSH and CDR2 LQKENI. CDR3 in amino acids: CASSGTATNYGYTF. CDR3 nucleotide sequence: TGTGCCAGCTCCGGGACAGCTACTAACTATGGCTACACCTTC.

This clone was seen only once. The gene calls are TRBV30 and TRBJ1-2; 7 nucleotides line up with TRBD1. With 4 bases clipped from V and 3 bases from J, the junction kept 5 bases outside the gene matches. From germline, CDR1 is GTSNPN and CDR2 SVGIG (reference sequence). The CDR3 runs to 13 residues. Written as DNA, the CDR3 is TGTGCCTGGATAACAGGGGCGTACTATGGCTACACCTTC. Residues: CAWITGAYYGYTF.

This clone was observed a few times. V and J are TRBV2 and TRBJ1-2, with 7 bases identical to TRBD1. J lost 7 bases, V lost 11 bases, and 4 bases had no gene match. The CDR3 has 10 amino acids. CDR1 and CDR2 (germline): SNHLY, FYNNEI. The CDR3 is CAFRQGGYTF. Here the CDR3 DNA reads TGTGCCTTTCGACAGGGTGGCTACACCTTC.

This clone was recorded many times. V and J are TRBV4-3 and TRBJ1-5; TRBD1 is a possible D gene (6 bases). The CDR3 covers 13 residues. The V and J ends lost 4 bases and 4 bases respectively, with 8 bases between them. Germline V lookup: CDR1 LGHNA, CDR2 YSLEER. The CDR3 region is CASSRDKNQPQHF. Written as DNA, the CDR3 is TGCGCCAGCAGCCGGGACAAAAATCAGCCCCAGCATTTT.